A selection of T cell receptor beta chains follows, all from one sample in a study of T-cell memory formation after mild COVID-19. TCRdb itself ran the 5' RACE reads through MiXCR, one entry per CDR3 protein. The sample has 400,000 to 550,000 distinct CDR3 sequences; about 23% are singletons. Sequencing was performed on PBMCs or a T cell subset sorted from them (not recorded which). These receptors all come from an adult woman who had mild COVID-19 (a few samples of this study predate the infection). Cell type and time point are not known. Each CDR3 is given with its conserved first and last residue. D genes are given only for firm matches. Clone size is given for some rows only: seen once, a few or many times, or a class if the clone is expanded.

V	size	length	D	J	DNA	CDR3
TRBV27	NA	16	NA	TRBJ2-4	TGTGCCAGCAGTTTGTTACAGGGTGGCAGTCTTAACATTCAGTACTTC	CASSLLQGGSLNIQYF
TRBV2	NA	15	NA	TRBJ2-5	TGTGCCAGCAGTGATCCAGGACGTGTCCAAGAGACCCAGTACTTC	CASSDPGRVQETQYF
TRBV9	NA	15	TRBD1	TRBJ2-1	TGTGCCAGCAGCGTAGGGCAGGGGGCTAGCGATGAGCAGTTCTTC	CASSVGQGASDEQFF
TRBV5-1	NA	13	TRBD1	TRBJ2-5	TGCGCCAGCGCCGAACAGGGGCAAGAGACCCAGTACTTC	CASAEQGQETQYF
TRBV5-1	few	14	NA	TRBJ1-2	TGCGCCAGCAGCTTGGAAACAGGGACCTATGGCTACACCTTC	CASSLETGTYGYTF
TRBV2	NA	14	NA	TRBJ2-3	TGTGCCAGCAGCCCCACGTTAGCCACAGATACGCAGTATTTT	CASSPTLATDTQYF
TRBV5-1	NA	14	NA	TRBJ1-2	TGCGCCAGCAGCTTGGGGGCTTCCCTCTATGGCTACACCTTC	CASSLGASLYGYTF
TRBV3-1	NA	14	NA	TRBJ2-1	TGTGCCAGCAGCCCACTGGATCTGGGGAATGAGCAGTTCTTC	CASSPLDLGNEQFF
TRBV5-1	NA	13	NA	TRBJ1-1	TGCGCCAGCAGCTTCGGGTCGGACACTGAAGCTTTCTTT	CASSFGSDTEAFF
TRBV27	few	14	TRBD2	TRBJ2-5	TGTGCCAGCAGTTTCGCTAGCGGGAGTGAGACCCAGTACTTC	CASSFASGSETQYF
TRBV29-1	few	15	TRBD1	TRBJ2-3	TGCAGCGTTGAACTTGTAGGGGGCGGCACAGATACGCAGTATTTT	CSVELVGGGTDTQYF
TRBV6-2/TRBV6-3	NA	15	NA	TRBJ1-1	TGTGCCAGCAGTTACTTAGGACAAGGAAAGACTGAAGCTTTCTTT	CASSYLGQGKTEAFF
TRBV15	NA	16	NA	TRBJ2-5	TGTGCCACCAGCAGTGCGTTCGGGGTGGTTATAGAGACCCAGTACTTC	CATSSAFGVVIETQYF
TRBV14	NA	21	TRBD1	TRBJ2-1	TGTGCCAGCAGCCGTAGGCCGGGACAGGGGGCTTTTTTGAGCTCCTACAATGAGCAGTTCTTC	CASSRRPGQGAFLSSYNEQFF
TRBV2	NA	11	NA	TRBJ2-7	TGTGCCAGCATATACAGGGCGGTGCAGTACTTC	CASIYRAVQYF
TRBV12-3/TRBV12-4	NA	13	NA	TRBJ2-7	TGTGCCAGCAGTTTACGTGGGGCTGGCGAGCAGTACTTC	CASSLRGAGEQYF
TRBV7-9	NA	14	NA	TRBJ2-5	TGTGCCAGCAGCTTAGAAAGCCTAGCAGAGACCCAGTACTTC	CASSLESLAETQYF
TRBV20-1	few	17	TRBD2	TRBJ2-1	TGCAGTGCTACCCCTGGGACTAGCGGAGCACCCGCGGATGAGCAGTTCTTC	CSATPGTSGAPADEQFF
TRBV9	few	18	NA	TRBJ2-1	TGTGCCAGCAGCGCCGGGGCTGGGGCGAGCGTACAGTACAATGAGCAGTTCTTC	CASSAGAGASVQYNEQFF
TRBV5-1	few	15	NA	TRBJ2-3	TGCGCCAGCAGCTTGGACGTAGCGGTGGCAGATACGCAGTATTTT	CASSLDVAVADTQYF
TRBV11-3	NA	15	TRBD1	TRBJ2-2	TGTGCCAGCAGCTCATTTACAGGGGTAACCGGGGAGCTGTTTTTT	CASSSFTGVTGELFF
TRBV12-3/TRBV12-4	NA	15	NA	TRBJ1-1	TGTGCCAGCACCATGACAGGTCGCTCGAACACTGAAGCTTTCTTT	CASTMTGRSNTEAFF
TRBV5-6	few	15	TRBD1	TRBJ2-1	TGTGCCAGCAGCCCATTAGACAGGGATTACAATGAGCAGTTCTTC	CASSPLDRDYNEQFF
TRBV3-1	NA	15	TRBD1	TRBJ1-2	TGTGCCAGCAGCCAGGCCCCCAGGGGGCTGGGTGGCTACACCTTC	CASSQAPRGLGGYTF
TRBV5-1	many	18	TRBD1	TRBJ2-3	TGCGCCAGCAGCTTGGATTGGGACAGACGAAATGGGGATGATACGCAGTATTTT	CASSLDWDRRNGDDTQYF
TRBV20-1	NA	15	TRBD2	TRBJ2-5	TGCAGTGCCACACAACCACTAGCGGGAGTGGAGACCCAGTACTTC	CSATQPLAGVETQYF